The 27 T cell receptor beta chains below were found in one sample sequenced in a study of T cell responses to AZD1222 COVID-19 vaccine. Libraries were prepared by immunoSEQ multiplex PCR; TCRdb keeps only in-frame clonotypes and omits some of them. The sample consists of 100,000 to 150,000 clones, more than 75% of them appearing once. This material consisted of peripheral blood, taken 28 days after the second AZD1222 dose. These receptors were taken from an adult who received the AZD1222 COVID-19 vaccine.

V gene TRBV4-1 combines with J gene TRBJ1-6, with TRBD1 matching over 9 bases. V was clipped by 4 bases and J by 7 bases; unmatched bases: 8. Per the germline V gene, CDR1 is MGHRA and CDR2 is YSYEKL. The CDR3 is 16 amino acids. The CDR3 reads CASSPWGGTGNSPLHF. CDR3 coding DNA: TGCGCCAGCAGCCCTTGGGGGGGGACAGGGAATTCACCCCTCCACTTT.

This clone turned up a few times. V usage is TRBV4-1 and J usage is TRBJ1-2; a possible D gene is TRBD1 (5 bases). CDR1 is MGHRA, CDR2 YSYEKL, per germline. The V end was cut by 0 bases, the J end by 4 bases, with 12 bases between. The CDR3 loop spans 15 amino acids. CDR3 sequence: CASSQDSGRGYGYTF. In DNA, the CDR3 is TGCGCCAGCAGCCAAGATTCAGGGCGAGGCTATGGCTACACCTTC.

The rearrangement links TRBV6-5 to TRBJ2-1; 8 bases agree with TRBD1. Germline trimming cut 4 bases from V and 11 bases from J; bases unmatched to any gene: 7. Germline lookup yields CDR1 MNHEY and CDR2 SVGAGI. The CDR3 totals 13 residues. The CDR3 region has the DNA TGTGCCAGCAGTTTGGCAGGGGGCGCGAAGCAGTTCTTC. Its protein product is CASSLAGGAKQFF.

The genes are TRBV2 and TRBJ2-1, with TRBD2 matching 11 bases. V trimming: 8 bases; J trimming: 15 bases; junction bases outside the gene matches: 15. Germline V lookup: CDR1 SNHLY, CDR2 FYNNEI. The CDR3 runs 14 residues. The CDR3 is CASSGTGTSGALFF. In DNA form, the CDR3 reads TGTGCCAGCTCAGGAACCGGGACTAGCGGTGCTCTGTTCTTC.

The V call is TRBV28, the J call TRBJ1-5; D may be TRBD1 (6 bases). Trimming pared 5 bases from V and 6 bases from J, leaving 17 bases between. The CDR3 loop spans 15 amino acids. In germline, CDR1 is MDHEN, CDR2 SYDVKM. The CDR3 loop reads CASSPGAVGAQPQHF. The CDR3 coding sequence is TGTGCCAGCAGTCCAGGGGCCGTCGGGGCTCAGCCCCAGCATTTT.

The chain has TRBV27 and TRBJ1-1; 11 nucleotides align to TRBD1. With V trimmed by 8 bases and J by 1 base, 12 bases remained unmatched. This CDR3 contains 17 residues. Germline CDR1 reads MNHEY; CDR2 reads SMNVEV (reference sequence). For the CDR3, the DNA is TGTGCCAGCGGTCAAAGGACAGGGGGCTTCACGAACACTGAAGCTTTCTTT. This gives the protein CASGQRTGGFTNTEAFF.

The rearrangement links TRBV5-1 to TRBJ2-7; the D is unclear. The CDR3 totals 12 residues. From germline, CDR1 is SGHRS and CDR2 YFSETQ. The V end was cut by 5 bases, the J end by 5 bases, with 11 bases between. The CDR3 spells CASRGVANEQYF. CDR3 coding DNA: TGCGCCAGCAGAGGAGTTGCCAACGAGCAGTACTTC.

This clone has a handful of counts. J is TRBJ2-7 and V is TRBV7-3; no clear D gene. With 3 bases removed from V and 6 bases from J, the gap between germline ends came to 12 bases. The CDR3 loop spans 13 amino acids. Germline CDR1 reads SGHTA; CDR2 reads FQGTGA. Here the CDR3 DNA reads TGTGCCAGCAGCTTCGCGACGCAGAGCGAGCAGTACTTC. Translation gives CASSFATQSEQYF.

This chain joins TRBV7-3 and TRBJ1-1, with D perhaps matching TRBD1 (6 bases). The germline CDR1 and CDR2 sequences are SGHTA and FQGTGA. The CDR3 is made up of 12 amino acids. The V end lost 5 bases, the J end lost 8 bases, and 12 bases lay between the germline ends. The CDR3 DNA reads TGTGCCAGCAGCCCCTTAGGGGGGGAAGCTTTCTTT. The encoded protein is CASSPLGGEAFF.

Only one count was recorded for this clone. The chain combines TRBV27 with TRBJ2-5; possible D gene TRBD1, 5 bases. The V and J ends lost 7 bases and 5 bases respectively, with 17 bases between them. The germline gives CDR1 MNHEY, CDR2 SMNVEV (reference sequence). This CDR3 has 14 residues. This chain's CDR3 is CASTPPGRAETQYF. The CDR3 DNA sequence: TGTGCCAGCACCCCCCCAGGGCGCGCGGAGACCCAGTACTTC.

The chain carries TRBV27 and TRBJ2-1, with TRBD2 matching 8 bases. Germline V lookup: CDR1 MNHEY, CDR2 SMNVEV (reference sequence). V gave up 4 bases and J gave up 6 bases; unmatched junction bases: 8. The CDR3 covers 15 residues. CDR3 residues: CASSWGREVLNEQFF. CDR3 bases: TGTGCCAGCAGTTGGGGGCGGGAGGTACTCAATGAGCAGTTCTTC.

V and J are TRBV5-4 and TRBJ1-6, with a weak D call TRBD1 (6 bases). The CDR3 totals 14 residues. Trimming took off 4 bases at V and 9 bases at J, with 14 bases between the two ends. Per germline, CDR1 SGHNT and CDR2 YYREEE (reference sequence). The CDR3 sequence: CASSLTGSGSPLHF. The CDR3 coding sequence is TGTGCCAGCAGCCTGACAGGCAGCGGTTCACCCCTCCACTTT.

A word on this clone: Other DNA sequences from this sample encode an identical CDR3 as well. The V gene is TRBV19, the J gene TRBJ1-2, with TRBD1 matching over 9 bases. Germline V gene data show CDR1 as LNHDA and CDR2 as SQIVND (reference sequence). Unmatched junction bases numbered 3, after V lost 3 bases and J lost 4 bases. This CDR3 spans 14 amino acids. The CDR3 loop is CASSMGTGRYGYTF. Here the CDR3 DNA reads TGTGCCAGTAGTATGGGGACAGGGCGCTATGGCTACACCTTC. The full variable domain, its missing parts supplied by reference TRBV19 and TRBJ1-2, is DGGITQSPKYLFRKEGQNVTLSCEQNLNHDAMYWYRQDPGQGLRLIYYSQIVNDFQKGDIAEGYSVSREKKESFPLTVTSAQKNPTAFYLCASSMGTGRYGYTFGSGTRLTVV.

The V and J genes are TRBV29-1 and TRBJ2-7, with D unclear. Trimming took 3 bases from V and 3 from J, leaving 12 bases between them. The germline gives CDR1 SQVTM, CDR2 ANQGSEA. CDR3 length equals 13 residues. The CDR3 DNA follows: TGCAGCGTTGAGGTCGGCGGCCTCTACGAGCAGTACTTC. Its protein product is CSVEVGGLYEQYF.

The CDR3 sequence is CASSVTGTGGEGYGYTF. CDR3 in DNA: TGTGCCAGCAGTGTCACCGGGACAGGGGGAGAGGGGTATGGCTACACCTTC. The V gene is TRBV2, the J gene TRBJ1-2; the match to TRBD1 covers 11 bases. This CDR3 comprises 17 residues. J was trimmed by 5 bases and V by 4 bases; bases with no gene match: 12. Germline CDR1 is SNHLY and CDR2 is FYNNEI. Variable domain in full (rest from reference TRBV2 and TRBJ1-2): EPEVTQTPSHQVTQMGQEVILRCVPISNHLYFYWYRQILGQKVEFLVSFYNNEISEKSEIFDDQFSVERPDGSNFTLKIRSTKLEDSAMYFCASSVTGTGGEGYGYTFGSGTRLTVV.

The DNA for the CDR3 is TGTGCCAGCAGCAAGGCCCTGGGAGAGACCCAGTACTTC. Encoded protein: CASSKALGETQYF. This chain connects TRBV7-9 to TRBJ2-5, with D unresolved. Germline values: CDR1 SEHNR, CDR2 FQNEAQ (reference sequence). CDR3 length equals 13 residues. With 5 bases removed from V and 4 bases from J, the gap between germline ends came to 11 bases. The whole variable domain, remainder taken from reference TRBV7-9 and TRBJ2-5, is DTGVSQNPRHKITKRGQNVTFRCDPISEHNRLYWYRQTLGQGPEFLTYFQNEAQLEKSRLLSDRFSAERPKGSFSTLEIQRTEQGDSAMYLCASSKALGETQYFGPGTRLLVL.

The chain links TRBV25-1 to TRBJ1-4; 7 bases agree with TRBD1. The CDR3 has 14 amino acids. The V gene end was trimmed by 5 bases and the J gene end by 7 bases; junction bases not matched to a gene: 7. Germline values: CDR1 MGHDK, CDR2 SYGVNS. The CDR3 reads CASSRQGSGEKLFF. CDR3 bases: TGTGCCAGCAGTCGACAGGGTTCGGGTGAAAAACTGTTTTTT.

The rearrangement links TRBV5-1 to TRBJ2-7; 7 positions match TRBD1. Germline V gene data show CDR1 as SGHRS and CDR2 as YFSETQ. Losses at the gene ends were 0 bases for V and 0 bases for J; bases not matched to a gene: 18. CDR3 length equals 20 residues. CDR3 sequence reads: CASSLDTIRSGTADSYEQYF. DNA for the CDR3: TGCGCCAGCAGCTTGGATACAATACGATCCGGGACAGCAGACTCCTACGAGCAGTACTTC.

J is TRBJ1-3 and V is TRBV5-1; D unclear. CDR1 SGHRS and CDR2 YFSETQ come from the germline V gene. V was clipped by 4 bases and J by 0 bases, with 5 bases between them. CDR3 length equals 13 residues. In DNA form, the CDR3 reads TGCGCCAGCAGCCCCCCCTCTGGAAACACCATATATTTT. Its protein is CASSPPSGNTIYF.

The chain has TRBV5-1 and TRBJ1-1; TRBD1 aligns across 7 bases. In germline, CDR1 is SGHRS, CDR2 YFSETQ. This CDR3 is 14 amino acids long. Trimming cost V 4 bases and J 1 base; bases outside gene matches: 4. The CDR3 DNA reads as TGCGCCAGCAGCCTGACAGGGACGAACACTGAAGCTTTCTTT. This gives the protein CASSLTGTNTEAFF.

This clone showed up just once. The chain employs TRBV7-9 and TRBJ1-5; 7 bases are shared with TRBD1. The CDR3 loop spans 14 amino acids. Germline V gene lookup returns CDR1 SEHNR and CDR2 FQNEAQ (reference sequence). The V and J ends lost 5 bases and 3 bases, in that order; junction bases with no gene match: 4. The CDR3 here is CASSLTGANQPQHF. The CDR3 DNA reads as TGTGCCAGCAGCCTCACAGGGGCCAATCAGCCCCAGCATTTT.

The V gene is TRBV4-2, the J gene TRBJ1-2; 9 bases are a match to TRBD1. Per the germline V gene, CDR1 is LGHNA and CDR2 is YNFKEQ. This CDR3 has 16 residues. Losses at the gene ends were 3 bases for V and 6 bases for J; bases not matched to a gene: 11. This chain's CDR3 is CASSHGTGFVVDGYTF. The CDR3 region has the DNA TGTGCCAGCAGCCACGGGACAGGGTTTGTTGTTGATGGCTACACCTTC.

The J gene is TRBJ1-6, the V gene TRBV2, with a weak D call TRBD1 (6 bases). The CDR3 covers 14 residues. The V end lost 4 bases, the J end lost 10 bases, and 14 bases lay between the germline ends. The germline CDR1 and CDR2 sequences are SNHLY and FYNNEI. CDR3: CASSVSGESSPLHF. CDR3 nucleotides: TGTGCCAGCAGTGTGTCAGGGGAGAGCTCACCCCTCCACTTT.

V and J are TRBV19 and TRBJ2-1, with 11 bases identical to TRBD2. The CDR3 length is 15 residues. Germline V gives CDR1 LNHDA, CDR2 SQIVND (reference sequence). The V segment lost 10 bases and the J segment 9 bases; nucleotides outside the gene matches: 14. CDR3 sequence reads: CATSRSGRASGEQFF. For the CDR3, the DNA is TGTGCCACCTCCCGTAGCGGGAGGGCCTCAGGTGAGCAGTTCTTC.

The rearrangement uses TRBV11-2 and TRBJ2-3; 7 bases fit TRBD2. This CDR3 has 15 amino acids. Germline V gene data show CDR1 as SGHAT and CDR2 as FQNNGV. The ends lost 0 bases at V and 4 bases at J; junction bases unmatched: 4. CDR3 DNA: TGTGCCAGCAGCTTAGAAGCGGGGAGGCCAGATACGCAGTATTTT. It translates to CASSLEAGRPDTQYF.

The chain couples TRBV6-5 to TRBJ1-5; 7 bases match TRBD1. The germline V gene encodes CDR1 MNHEY and CDR2 SVGAGI. The CDR3 covers 14 residues. V shed 6 bases and J 3 bases; nucleotides not matched to a gene: 5. The chain's CDR3 is CASRGTANNQPQHF. The CDR3 bases are TGTGCCAGCAGGGGGACAGCAAACAATCAGCCCCAGCATTTT.

This sequence joins TRBV5-1 and TRBJ1-4, with D uncertain. The CDR3 length is 16 residues. CDR1 and CDR2 from the germline V gene are SGHRS and YFSETQ. Trimming pared 0 bases from V and 3 bases from J, leaving 12 bases between. The CDR3 spells CASSLGHLSANEKLFF. Here the CDR3 DNA reads TGCGCCAGCAGCTTGGGTCATCTGTCCGCTAATGAAAAACTGTTTTTT.